This T cell receptor beta chain was recorded in a study of T-cell reconstitution after alpha-beta-depleted transplantation in children (dated by TCRdb to the mid-2010s). Regarding the study in general: T-cell immune reconstitution after TCRalphabeta/CD19-depleted allogeneic hematopoietic cell transplantation in children was quantitatively tracked in the study by means of TCR repertoire profiling. Broad study findings and their caveats: Over subsequent months, a decline in hyperexpanded clone frequencies was noted, and after one year, T-cell counts and TCRbeta diversity were mostly ascribed to newly produced T cells. The apparently early alphabetaT-cell count recovery about two months after transplant was reportedly dependent on only several hundred rapidly expanded clones derived from non-depleted graft cells. In some patients, the high TCRbeta diversity seen at day 60 was put down to recipient T cells and intrathymic progenitors that had survived conditioning.

Library method: PCR. Reads for this sample came from an Illumina HiSeq 2500. Molecular barcoding was employed in the preparation of TCR libraries, with unique molecular identifiers being used to normalize TCRbeta repertoire quantification. The raw public reads went through TCRdb reprocessing: fastp at Q25, MiXCR clone calling, in-frame beta chains kept. Each entry is one CDR3 protein sequence, shown with its most common DNA and genes. For this sample the table gives about 510,000 distinct CDR3 sequences, of which more than 9.5% were detected only once. Around 15% of the sample is in the top ten clones. V loses 6 bases of germline sequence and J loses 2 bases, and the interval between the two ends is 17 bases. CDR1 and CDR2 are drawn from the germline V gene (reference sequence): DFQATT, SNEGSKA. The CDR3, from cysteine to phenylalanine, totals 14 residues. Of the read, only the CDR3 DNA is kept; its 42 bases are in frame from base 1.

Comment on this clonotype: The target of this receptor is not known. The sample holds no much larger clone one base away, and base qualities are not on file.

Per the publication, the treatment or condition label means: allogeneic hematopoietic cell transplantation with graft depleted of TCRalphabeta T cells and CD19 B cells. Transplant recipients were children who received TCRalphabeta/CD19-depleted allogeneic hematopoietic cell grafts. The source is a female patient aged 2-9 years who had a stem cell transplant for aplastic anemia, so the T cells may come from the graft donor. This material consisted of PBMCs, mostly from graft donor cells, taken 180 days after TCRalphabeta/CD19-depleted stem cell transplant. This sequence uses TRBV20-1 and TRBJ2-7; TRBD2 might be the D gene, on 5 matching bases. CDR3 loop: CSALRQAAAYEQYF. The sequenced DNA: TGCAGTGCACTAAGACAAGCGGCGGCCTACGAGCAGTACTTC.